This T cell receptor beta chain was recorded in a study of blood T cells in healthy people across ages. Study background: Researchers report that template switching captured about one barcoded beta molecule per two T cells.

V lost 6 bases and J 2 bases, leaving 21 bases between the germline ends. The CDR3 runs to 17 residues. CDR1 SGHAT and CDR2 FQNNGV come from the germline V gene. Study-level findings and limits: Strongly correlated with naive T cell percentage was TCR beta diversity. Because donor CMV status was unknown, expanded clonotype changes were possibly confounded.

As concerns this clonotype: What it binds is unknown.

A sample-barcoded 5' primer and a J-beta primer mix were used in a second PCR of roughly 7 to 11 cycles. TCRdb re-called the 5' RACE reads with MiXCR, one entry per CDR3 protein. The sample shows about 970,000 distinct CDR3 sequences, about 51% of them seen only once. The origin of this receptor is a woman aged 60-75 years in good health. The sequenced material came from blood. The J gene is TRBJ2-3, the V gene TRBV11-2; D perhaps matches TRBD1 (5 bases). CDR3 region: CASRTRWGRNDTDTQYF. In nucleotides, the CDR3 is TGTGCCAGCAGAACAAGGTGGGGCAGGAATGACACAGATACGCAGTATTTT.